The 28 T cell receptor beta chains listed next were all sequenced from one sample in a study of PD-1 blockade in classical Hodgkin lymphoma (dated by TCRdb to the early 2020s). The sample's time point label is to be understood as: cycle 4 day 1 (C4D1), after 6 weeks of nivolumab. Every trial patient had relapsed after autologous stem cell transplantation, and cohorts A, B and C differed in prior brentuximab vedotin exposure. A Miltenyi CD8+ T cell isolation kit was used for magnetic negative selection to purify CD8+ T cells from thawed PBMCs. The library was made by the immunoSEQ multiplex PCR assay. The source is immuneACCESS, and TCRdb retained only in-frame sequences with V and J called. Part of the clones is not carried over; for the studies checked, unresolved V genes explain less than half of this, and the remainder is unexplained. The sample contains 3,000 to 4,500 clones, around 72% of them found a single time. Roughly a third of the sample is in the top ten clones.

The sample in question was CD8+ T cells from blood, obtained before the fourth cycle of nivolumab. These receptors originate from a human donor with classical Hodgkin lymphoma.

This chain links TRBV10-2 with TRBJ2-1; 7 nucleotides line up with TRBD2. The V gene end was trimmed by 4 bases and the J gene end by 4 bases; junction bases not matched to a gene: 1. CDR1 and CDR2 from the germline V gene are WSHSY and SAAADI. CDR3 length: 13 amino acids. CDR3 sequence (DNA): TGCGCCAGCAGTGGGACTAGGTACAATGAGCAGTTCTTC. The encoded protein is CASSGTRYNEQFF.

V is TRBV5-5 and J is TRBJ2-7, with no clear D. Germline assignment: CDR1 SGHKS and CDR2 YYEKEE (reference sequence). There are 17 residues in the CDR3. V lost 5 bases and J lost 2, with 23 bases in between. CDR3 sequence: CASSPTQTTPGTYEQYF. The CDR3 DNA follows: TGTGCCAGCAGTCCAACCCAAACGACGCCTGGCACCTACGAGCAGTACTTC.

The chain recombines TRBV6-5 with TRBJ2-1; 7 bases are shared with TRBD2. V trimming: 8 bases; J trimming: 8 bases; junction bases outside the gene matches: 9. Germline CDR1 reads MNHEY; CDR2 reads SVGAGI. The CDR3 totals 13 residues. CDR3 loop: CASGDSGFDEQFF. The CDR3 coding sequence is TGTGCCAGCGGAGATAGCGGGTTCGATGAGCAGTTCTTC.

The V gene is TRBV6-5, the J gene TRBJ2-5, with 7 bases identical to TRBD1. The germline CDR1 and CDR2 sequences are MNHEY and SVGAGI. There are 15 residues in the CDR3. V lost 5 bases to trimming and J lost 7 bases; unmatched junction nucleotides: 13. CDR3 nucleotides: TGTGCCAGCAGTAACGGACAGGCAGCCACTTGGACCCAGTACTTC. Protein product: CASSNGQAATWTQYF.

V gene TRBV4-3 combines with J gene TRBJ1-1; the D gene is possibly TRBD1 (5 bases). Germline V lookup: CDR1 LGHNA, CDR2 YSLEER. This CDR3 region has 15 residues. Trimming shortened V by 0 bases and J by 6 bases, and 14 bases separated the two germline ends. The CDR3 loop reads CASSQDWDVHSEAFF. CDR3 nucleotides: TGCGCCAGCAGCCAAGATTGGGACGTACATTCTGAAGCTTTCTTT.

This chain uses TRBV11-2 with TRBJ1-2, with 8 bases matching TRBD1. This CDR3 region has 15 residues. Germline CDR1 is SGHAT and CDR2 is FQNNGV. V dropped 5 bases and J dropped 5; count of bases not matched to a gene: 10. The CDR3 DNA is TGTGCCAGCAGCCCAGGGGGGACAGGTCATTATGGCTACACCTTC. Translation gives CASSPGGTGHYGYTF.

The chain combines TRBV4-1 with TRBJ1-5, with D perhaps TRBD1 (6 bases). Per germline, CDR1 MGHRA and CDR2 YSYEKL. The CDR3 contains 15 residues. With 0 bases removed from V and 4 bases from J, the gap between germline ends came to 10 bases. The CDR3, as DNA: TGCGCCAGCAGCCAAGATTCAGGGGCGAATCAGCCCCAGCATTTT. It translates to CASSQDSGANQPQHF.

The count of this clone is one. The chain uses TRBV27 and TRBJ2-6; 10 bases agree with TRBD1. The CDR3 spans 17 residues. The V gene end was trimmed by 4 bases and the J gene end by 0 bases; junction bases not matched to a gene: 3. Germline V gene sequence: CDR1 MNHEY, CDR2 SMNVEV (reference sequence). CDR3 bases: TGTGCCAGCAGTTCAGGGACAGGGGCCTCTGGGGCCAACGTCCTGACTTTC. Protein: CASSSGTGASGANVLTF.

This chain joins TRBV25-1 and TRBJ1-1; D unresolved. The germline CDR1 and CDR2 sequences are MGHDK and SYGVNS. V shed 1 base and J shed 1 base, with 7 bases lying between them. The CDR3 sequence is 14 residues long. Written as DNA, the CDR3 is TGTGCCAGCAGTGAATTATGGGCGAACACTGAAGCTTTCTTT. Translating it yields CASSELWANTEAFF.

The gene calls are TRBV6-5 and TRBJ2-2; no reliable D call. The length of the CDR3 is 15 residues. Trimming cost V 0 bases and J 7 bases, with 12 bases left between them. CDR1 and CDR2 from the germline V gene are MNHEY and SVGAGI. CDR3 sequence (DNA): TGTGCCAGCAGTTACTCCACCGGTAGGGTCGGGGAGCTGTTTTTT. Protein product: CASSYSTGRVGELFF.

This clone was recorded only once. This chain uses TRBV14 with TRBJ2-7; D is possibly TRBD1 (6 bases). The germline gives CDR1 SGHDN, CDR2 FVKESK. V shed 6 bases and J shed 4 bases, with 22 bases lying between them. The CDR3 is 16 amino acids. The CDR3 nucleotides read TGTGCCAGCAGTTCCGGGACAACGATTCCCTCTTACGAGCAGTACTTC. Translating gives CASSSGTTIPSYEQYF.

CDR3 residues: CASSFPLNTEAFF. CDR3 sequence (DNA): TGTGCCAGCAGTTTCCCTTTGAACACTGAAGCTTTCTTT. The gene calls are TRBV28 and TRBJ1-1; D unresolved. Trimming pared 3 bases from V and 0 bases from J, leaving 5 bases between. The CDR3 is 13 residues long. Looked up from germline, CDR1 is MDHEN and CDR2 is SYDVKM. Complete variable domain (other parts from reference TRBV28 and TRBJ1-1): DVKVTQSSRYLVKRTGEKVFLECVQDMDHENMFWYRQDPGLGLRLIYFSYDVKMKEKGDIPEGYSVSREKKERFSLILESASTNQTSMYLCASSFPLNTEAFFGQGTRLTVV.

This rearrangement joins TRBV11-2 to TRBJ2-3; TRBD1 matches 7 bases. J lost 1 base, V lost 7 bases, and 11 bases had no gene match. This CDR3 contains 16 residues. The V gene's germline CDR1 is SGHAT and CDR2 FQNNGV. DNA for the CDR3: TGTGCCAGCATCCTAGGTGAGGGGGCCGGCACAGATACGCAGTATTTT. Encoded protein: CASILGEGAGTDTQYF.

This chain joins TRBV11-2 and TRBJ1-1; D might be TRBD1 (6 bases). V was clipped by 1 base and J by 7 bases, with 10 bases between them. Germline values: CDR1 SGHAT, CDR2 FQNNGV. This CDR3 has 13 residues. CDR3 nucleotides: TGTGCCAGCAGCTTAGGGACAGCAGTTGAAGCTTTCTTT. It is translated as CASSLGTAVEAFF.

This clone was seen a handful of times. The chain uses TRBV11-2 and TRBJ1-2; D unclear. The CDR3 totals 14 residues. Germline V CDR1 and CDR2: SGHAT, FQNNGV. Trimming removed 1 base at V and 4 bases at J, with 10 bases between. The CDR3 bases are TGTGCCAGCAGCTTAGGTGGCAGTAGCTATGGCTACACCTTC. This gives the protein CASSLGGSSYGYTF.

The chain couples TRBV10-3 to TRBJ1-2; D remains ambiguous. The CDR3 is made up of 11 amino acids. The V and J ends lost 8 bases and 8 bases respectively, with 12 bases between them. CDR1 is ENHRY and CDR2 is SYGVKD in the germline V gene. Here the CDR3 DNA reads TGTGCCATCTCACCGAGATACGGCTACACCTTC. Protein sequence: CAISPRYGYTF.

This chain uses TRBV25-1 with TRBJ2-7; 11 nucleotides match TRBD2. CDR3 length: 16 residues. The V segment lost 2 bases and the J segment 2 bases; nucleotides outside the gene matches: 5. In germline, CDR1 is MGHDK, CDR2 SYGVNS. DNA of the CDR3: TGTGCCAGCAGTGAAAGAGGGACTAGCGGAACCTACGAGCAGTACTTC. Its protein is CASSERGTSGTYEQYF.

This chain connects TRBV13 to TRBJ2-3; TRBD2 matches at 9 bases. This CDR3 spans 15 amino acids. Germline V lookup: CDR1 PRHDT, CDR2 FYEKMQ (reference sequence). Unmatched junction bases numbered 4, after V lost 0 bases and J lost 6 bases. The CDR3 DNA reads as TGTGCCAGCAGCTTAGGGCGGGGGGGCCCCGATACGCAGTATTTT. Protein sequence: CASSLGRGGPDTQYF.

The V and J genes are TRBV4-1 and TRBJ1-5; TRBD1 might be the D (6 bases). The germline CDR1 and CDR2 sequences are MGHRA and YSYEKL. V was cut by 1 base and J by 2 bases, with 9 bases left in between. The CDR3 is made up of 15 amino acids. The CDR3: CASSQVQGRNQPQHF. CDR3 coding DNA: TGCGCCAGCAGCCAAGTACAGGGCCGCAATCAGCCCCAGCATTTT.

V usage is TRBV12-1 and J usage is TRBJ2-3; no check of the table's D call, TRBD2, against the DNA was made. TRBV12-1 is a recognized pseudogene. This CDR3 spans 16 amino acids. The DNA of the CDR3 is TGTGCCAGCAGCTTTGGGGGGACTACGGGACGGGATACGCAGTATTTT. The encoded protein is CASSFGGTTGRDTQYF.

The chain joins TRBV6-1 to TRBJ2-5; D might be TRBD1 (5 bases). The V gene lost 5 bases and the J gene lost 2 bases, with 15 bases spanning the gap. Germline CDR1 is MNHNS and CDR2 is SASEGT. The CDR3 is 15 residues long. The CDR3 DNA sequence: TGTGCCAGCAGTCCCCTTGACAGTCGTCAAGAGACCCAGTACTTC. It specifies CASSPLDSRQETQYF.

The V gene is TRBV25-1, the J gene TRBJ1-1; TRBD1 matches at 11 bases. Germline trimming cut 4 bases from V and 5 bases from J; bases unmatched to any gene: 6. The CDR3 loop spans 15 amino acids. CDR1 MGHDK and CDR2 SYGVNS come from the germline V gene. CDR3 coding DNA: TGTGCCAGCAGTGTATCCGGGACAGGGGGTACTGAAGCTTTCTTT. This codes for CASSVSGTGGTEAFF.

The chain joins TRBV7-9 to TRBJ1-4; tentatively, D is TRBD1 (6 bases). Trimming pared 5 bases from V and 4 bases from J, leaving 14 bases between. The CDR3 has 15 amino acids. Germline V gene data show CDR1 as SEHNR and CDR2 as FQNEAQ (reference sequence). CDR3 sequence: CASSPSGQFNEKLFF. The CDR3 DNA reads TGTGCCAGCAGCCCATCCGGACAGTTTAATGAAAAACTGTTTTTT.

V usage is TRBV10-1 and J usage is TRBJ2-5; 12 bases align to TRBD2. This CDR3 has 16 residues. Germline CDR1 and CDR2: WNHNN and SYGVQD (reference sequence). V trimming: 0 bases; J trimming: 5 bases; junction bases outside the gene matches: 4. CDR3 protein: CASSESPSGGAETQYF. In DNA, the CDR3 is TGCGCCAGCAGTGAGTCCCCTAGCGGGGGGGCCGAGACCCAGTACTTC.

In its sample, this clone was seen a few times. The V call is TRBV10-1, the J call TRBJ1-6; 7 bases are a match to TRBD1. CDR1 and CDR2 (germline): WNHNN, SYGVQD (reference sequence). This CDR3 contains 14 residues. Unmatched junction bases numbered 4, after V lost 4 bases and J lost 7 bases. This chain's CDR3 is CASSGTGVNSPLHF. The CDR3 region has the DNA TGCGCCAGCAGTGGTACAGGGGTGAATTCACCCCTCCACTTT.

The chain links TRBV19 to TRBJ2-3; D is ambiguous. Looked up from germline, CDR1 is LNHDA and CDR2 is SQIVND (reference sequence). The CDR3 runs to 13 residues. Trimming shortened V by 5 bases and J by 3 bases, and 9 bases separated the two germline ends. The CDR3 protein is CASSVTVTDTQYF. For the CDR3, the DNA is TGTGCCAGTAGTGTGACTGTTACAGATACGCAGTATTTT.

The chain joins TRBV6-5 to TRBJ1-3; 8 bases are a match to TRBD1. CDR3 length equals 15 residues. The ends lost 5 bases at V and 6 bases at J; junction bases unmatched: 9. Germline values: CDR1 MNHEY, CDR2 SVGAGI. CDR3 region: CASSPRTGRENTIYF. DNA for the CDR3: TGTGCCAGCAGTCCCCGGACAGGGAGAGAAAACACCATATATTTT.

This chain's CDR3 is CASSYRLGGRTGELFF. The CDR3 DNA sequence: TGTGCCAGCAGCTACCGGTTGGGGGGTCGAACCGGGGAGCTGTTTTTT. J is TRBJ2-2 and V is TRBV5-4; perhaps TRBD2 as D (6 bases). Germline-derived CDR1 and CDR2 are SGHNT and YYREEE (reference sequence). Between the trimmed V and J ends, which lost 3 bases and 5 bases, there was a span of 17 bases. This CDR3 contains 16 residues.